This is a list of T cell receptor beta chains from one sample in a study of blood T cell repertoires in COVID-19. Profiled with immunoSEQ multiplex PCR; TCRdb holds only in-frame clones, not every one. The sample consists of about 88,000 clones, around four fifths of them appearing once. What was sequenced was peripheral blood. The receptors here all came from a human donor in a cohort sampled during active COVID-19. Each CDR3 is given with its conserved first and last residue. The order of the fields is J gene, V gene, clone size, D gene, CDR3 length, CDR3 DNA, CDR3 protein. The D gene is left open where the match is weak. Rows may omit the clone size; those that give it use once, few, many or a size class.

TRBJ2-7 TRBV6-5 - TRBD2 15 TGTGCCAGCAGGGGGACTAGCGGGGGAAACTACGAGCAGTACTTC CASRGTSGGNYEQYF
TRBJ2-7 TRBV24-1 - TRBD1 16 TGTGCCACCAGTGACCCCGGACAGGGGAAGTCCTACGAGCAGTACTTC CATSDPGQGKSYEQYF
TRBJ2-5 TRBV27 - - 15 TGTGCCAGCAGTTCGGCGAAGCGTCCCCAAGAGACCCAGTACTTC CASSSAKRPQETQYF
TRBJ2-2 TRBV12-3/TRBV12-4 - - 13 TGTGCCAGCAGTTTATTGAACACCGGGGAGCTGTTTTTT CASSLLNTGELFF
TRBJ2-5 TRBV9 - TRBD2 17 TGTGCCAGCAGCGTCGACGACCTAGCGGGAGGGCTAGAGACCCAGTACTTC CASSVDDLAGGLETQYF
TRBJ1-1 TRBV5-3 - - 14 TGTGCCAGAAGCTTGTACGTCGGGAACACTGAAGCTTTCTTT CARSLYVGNTEAFF
TRBJ1-2 TRBV6-5 - - 14 TGTGCCAGCAGTTCCACGGCCGGGGAGGGTAGCTACACCTTC CASSSTAGEGSYTF
TRBJ1-2 TRBV5-1 - - 14 TGCGCCAGCAGCTTTGACGGGGGGAACTATGGCTACACCTTC CASSFDGGNYGYTF
TRBJ2-3 TRBV11-1 - - 15 TGTGCCAGCAGCTCGTGGGGCCCGAACACAGATACGCAGTATTTT CASSSWGPNTDTQYF
TRBJ1-4 TRBV7-6 few TRBD1 15 TGTGCCAGCAGCTCCGACAGGGGTGCTAATGAAAAACTGTTTTTT CASSSDRGANEKLFF
TRBJ2-2 TRBV7-3 - TRBD2 17 TGTGCCAGCAGCTATCAAACTGGACTAGCGGGCACCGGGGAGCTGTTTTTT CASSYQTGLAGTGELFF
TRBJ1-5 TRBV6-5 - TRBD1 14 TGTGCCAGCAGGCAACAGACAGGGGACCAGCCCCAGCATTTT CASRQQTGDQPQHF
TRBJ2-1 TRBV30 - - 12 TGTGCCTGGAGTCAACTGGTGGTGGAGCAGTTCTTC CAWSQLVVEQFF
TRBJ2-3 TRBV19 - - 17 TGTGCCAGTAGTATACGGTGGGACACATTGAGCACAGATACGCAGTATTTT CASSIRWDTLSTDTQYF
TRBJ2-3 TRBV29-1 - TRBD2 18 TGCAGCGTTGGTGCTAGCGGGACGATATATGGGGCCACAGATACGCAGTATTTT CSVGASGTIYGATDTQYF
TRBJ1-5 TRBV23-1 once TRBD1 15 TGCGCCAGCAGTCAAAAGGGGGCCGGCAATCAGCCCCAGCATTTT CASSQKGAGNQPQHF
TRBJ2-5 TRBV5-6 - - 14 TGTGCCAGCAGCTCGGCAGGGCGCGGTGAGACCCAGTACTTC CASSSAGRGETQYF